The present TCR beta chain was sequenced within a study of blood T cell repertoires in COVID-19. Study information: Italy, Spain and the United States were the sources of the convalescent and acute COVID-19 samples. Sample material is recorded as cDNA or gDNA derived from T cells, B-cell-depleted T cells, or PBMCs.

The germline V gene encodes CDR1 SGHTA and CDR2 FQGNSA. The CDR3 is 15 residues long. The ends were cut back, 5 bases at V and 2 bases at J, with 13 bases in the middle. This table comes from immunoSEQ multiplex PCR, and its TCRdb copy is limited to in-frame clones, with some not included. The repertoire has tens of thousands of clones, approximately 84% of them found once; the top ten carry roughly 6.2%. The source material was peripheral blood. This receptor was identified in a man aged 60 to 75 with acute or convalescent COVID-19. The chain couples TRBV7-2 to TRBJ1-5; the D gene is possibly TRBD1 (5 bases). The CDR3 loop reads CASSHGGVGNQPQHF. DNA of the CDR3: TGTGCCAGCAGCCATGGGGGGGTCGGCAATCAGCCCCAGCATTTT.